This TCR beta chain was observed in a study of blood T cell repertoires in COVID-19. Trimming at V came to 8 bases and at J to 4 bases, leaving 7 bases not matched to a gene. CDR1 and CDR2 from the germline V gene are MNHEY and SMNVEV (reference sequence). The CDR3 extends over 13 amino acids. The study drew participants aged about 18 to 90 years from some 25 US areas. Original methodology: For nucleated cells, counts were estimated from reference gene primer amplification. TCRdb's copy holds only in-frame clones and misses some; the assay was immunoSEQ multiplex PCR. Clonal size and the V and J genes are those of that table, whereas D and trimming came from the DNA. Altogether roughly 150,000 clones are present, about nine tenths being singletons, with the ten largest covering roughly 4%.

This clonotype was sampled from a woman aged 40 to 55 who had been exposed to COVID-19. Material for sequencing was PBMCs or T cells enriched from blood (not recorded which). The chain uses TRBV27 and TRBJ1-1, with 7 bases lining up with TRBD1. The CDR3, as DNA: TGTGCCAGCCGTATACAGGGGACCACTGAAGCTTTCTTT. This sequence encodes CASRIQGTTEAFF.